The text below deals with one T cell receptor (beta chain). The junction departs from the called germline gene at one end, perhaps through a read error. The data derive from a study of blood T cell repertoires in COVID-19. At the level of the study: Samples of COVID-19 (acute and convalescent) were obtained from the United States, Italy and Spain. T cells, B-cell-depleted T cells, or PBMCs supplied cDNA or gDNA.

Per the germline V gene, CDR1 is SGHRS and CDR2 is YFSETQ. The CDR3 contains 17 residues. As handled by the study authors: Reference gene primer amplification gave nucleated cell count estimates. Generated by immunoSEQ multiplex PCR, the TCRdb table keeps only in-frame clones and is missing some. Clone size and V and J calls were adopted from that table, with D and trimming inferred from the DNA. The sample records 60,000 to 65,000 clones, roughly 84% being singletons. Input material: peripheral blood. The sequence was collected from an elderly woman with active or convalescent COVID-19. The chain couples TRBV5-1 to TRBJ2-6; tentatively, D is TRBD2 (6 bases). CDR3 protein: CASSLGTEGSGANVLTF. The DNA for the CDR3 is TGCGCCAGCAGTTTGGGGACTGAGGGCTCTGGGGCCAACGTCCTGACTTTC.